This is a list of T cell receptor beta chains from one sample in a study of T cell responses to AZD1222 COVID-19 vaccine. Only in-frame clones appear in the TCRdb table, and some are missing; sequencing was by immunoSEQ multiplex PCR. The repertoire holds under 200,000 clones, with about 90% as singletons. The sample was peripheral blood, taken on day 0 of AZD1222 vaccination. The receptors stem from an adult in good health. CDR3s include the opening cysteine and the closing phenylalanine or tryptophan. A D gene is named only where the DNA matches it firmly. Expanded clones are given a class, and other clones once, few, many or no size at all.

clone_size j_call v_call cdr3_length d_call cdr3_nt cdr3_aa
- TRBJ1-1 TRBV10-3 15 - TGTGCCATCAGTGAGTCATTAGGGAGGCGCACTGAAGCTTTCTTT CAISESLGRRTEAFF
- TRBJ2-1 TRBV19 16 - TGTGCCAGTAGTATAGGTGGGGGGAGCTCCTACAATGAGCAGTTCTTC CASSIGGGSSYNEQFF
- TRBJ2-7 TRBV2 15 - TGTGCCAGCAGTGACAGGGTTCTAGGTGCCTACGAGCAGTACTTC CASSDRVLGAYEQYF
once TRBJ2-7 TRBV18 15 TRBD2 TGTGCCAGCTCACCACCCGCTAGCGGGAGCATCGAGCAGTACTTC CASSPPASGSIEQYF
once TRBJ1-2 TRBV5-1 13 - TGCGCCAGCTCGGACGGCGCTAACTATGGCTACACCTTC CASSDGANYGYTF
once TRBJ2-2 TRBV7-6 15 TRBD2 TGTGCCAGCAGCTATGGGACTAGGAGGACCGGGGAGCTGTTTTTT CASSYGTRRTGELFF
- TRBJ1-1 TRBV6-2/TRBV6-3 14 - TGTGCCAGCAGCTCCGACACTCTGGGGACTGAAGCTTTCTTT CASSSDTLGTEAFF
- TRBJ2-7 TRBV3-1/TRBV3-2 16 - TGTGCCAGCAGCCAGGTTGAATCGGGTTCATCCTACGAGCAGTACTTC CASSQVESGSSYEQYF
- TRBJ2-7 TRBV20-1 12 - TGCAGTGCTAGTCCGGATTCCTACGAGCAGTACTTC CSASPDSYEQYF
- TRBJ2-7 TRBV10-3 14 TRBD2 TGTGCCATCAGAATGACTAGCGGGGAGGTCGAGCAGTACTTC CAIRMTSGEVEQYF
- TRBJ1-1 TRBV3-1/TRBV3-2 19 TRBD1 TGTGCCAGCAGGGGACTGGGGGGGTCCTCTGCCTCAGGGGGCACTGAAGCTTTCTTT CASRGLGGSSASGGTEAFF
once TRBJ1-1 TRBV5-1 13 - TGCGCCAGCAGCATGGGGGGAGGCACTGAAGCTTTCTTT CASSMGGGTEAFF
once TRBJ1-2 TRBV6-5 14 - TGTGCCAGCAGTTACTTCAGAACGCATGGTGGCTACACCTTC CASSYFRTHGGYTF
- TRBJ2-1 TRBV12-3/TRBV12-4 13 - TGTGCCAGCAGTTTAAATCGGTGGAATGAGCAGTTCTTC CASSLNRWNEQFF
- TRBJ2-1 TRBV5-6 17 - TGTGCCAGCAGCCCGCGACGGTGGGGGACTTCCCACAATGAGCAGTTCTTC CASSPRRWGTSHNEQFF
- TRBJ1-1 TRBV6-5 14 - TGTGCCAGCAGCGTCCATCCTAGTCTGGCCGAAGCTTTCTTT CASSVHPSLAEAFF
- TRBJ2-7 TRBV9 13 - TGTGCCAGCAGCCCCCGAGGGGTCTACGAGCAGTACTTC CASSPRGVYEQYF
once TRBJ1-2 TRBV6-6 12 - TGTGCCAGCGGGGGACCGGGTGGTGGCTACACCTTC CASGGPGGGYTF
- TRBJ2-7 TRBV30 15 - TGTGCCTGGAACCGTGAGGGGGGGATCTCCTACGAGCAGTACTTC CAWNREGGISYEQYF
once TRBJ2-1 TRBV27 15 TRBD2 TGTGCCAGCAGTGAAAGAGCGGGAGGGTTCTTAGAGCAGTTCTTC CASSERAGGFLEQFF
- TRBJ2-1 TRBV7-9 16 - TGTGCCTCCCTAGCGACTGTTCCTGTATCCTACAATGAGCAGTTCTTC CASLATVPVSYNEQFF
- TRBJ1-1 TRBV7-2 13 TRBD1 TGTGCCAGCAGCTTAGACAGGGGGCGGCTAGCTTTCTTT CASSLDRGRLAFF
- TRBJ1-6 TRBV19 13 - TGTGCCAGTAGGGGGGTCGCGGATTCACCCCTCCACTTT CASRGVADSPLHF
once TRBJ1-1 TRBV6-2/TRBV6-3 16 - TGTGCCAGCAGTTACTCGGCTGGAGGCACTGACACTGAAGCTTTCTTT CASSYSAGGTDTEAFF
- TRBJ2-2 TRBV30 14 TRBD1 TGTGCCTGGAGTAAGACAGGGGGGCCCGGGGAGCTGTTTTTT CAWSKTGGPGELFF
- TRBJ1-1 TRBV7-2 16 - TGTGCCAGCAGCTTACAAGGGGGGAGGGTGGACACTGAAGCTTTCTTT CASSLQGGRVDTEAFF
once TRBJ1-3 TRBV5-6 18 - TGTGCCAGCAGCTCCCTGTTCGAGGACCCCCGCTCTGGAAACACCATATATTTT CASSSLFEDPRSGNTIYF
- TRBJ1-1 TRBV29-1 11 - TGCAGCGCCGAACGTGGGGCTGAAGCTTTCTTT CSAERGAEAFF
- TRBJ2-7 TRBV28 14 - TGTGCCAGCAGTCCCATAACGCGCTCCTACGAGCAGTACTTC CASSPITRSYEQYF
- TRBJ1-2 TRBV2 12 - TGTGCCAGCAGTGAGGCAGAAGGTGGCTACACCTTC CASSEAEGGYTF
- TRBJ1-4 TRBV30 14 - TGTGCCTGGAGGGCTTCCGCGGGGGGGGAAAAACTGTTTTTT CAWRASAGGEKLFF